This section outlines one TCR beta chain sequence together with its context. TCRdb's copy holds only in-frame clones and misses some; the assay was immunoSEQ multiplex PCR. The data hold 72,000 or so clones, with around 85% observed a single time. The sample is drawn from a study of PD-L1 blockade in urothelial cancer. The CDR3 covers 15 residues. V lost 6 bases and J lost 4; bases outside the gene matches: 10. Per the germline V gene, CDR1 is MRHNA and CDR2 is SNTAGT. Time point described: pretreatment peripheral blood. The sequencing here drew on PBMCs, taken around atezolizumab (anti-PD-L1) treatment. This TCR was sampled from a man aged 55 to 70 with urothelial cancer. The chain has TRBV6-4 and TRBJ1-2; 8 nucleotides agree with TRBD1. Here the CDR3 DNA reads TGTGCCAGCAGACCCACTATGACAGGGGTCTATGGCTACACCTTC. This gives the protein CASRPTMTGVYGYTF.